These 27 T cell receptor beta chains were all obtained from the same sample, sequenced in a study of T cells in Graves' hyperthyroidism and ophthalmopathy. From RNA transcripts, TCR beta CDR3 regions were amplified. The HTBI set primed first-round TCR CDR3 RT-PCR. TCRdb independently ran MiXCR on the multiplex PCR reads; one entry per CDR3 protein. The sample includes 300,000 to 450,000 distinct CDR3 sequences, 15% to 19% of them seen just once. The specimen was blood. All receptors come from a woman under 30 with Graves' hyperthyroidism that later progressed to Graves' ophthalmopathy.

This clonotype was picked up a small number of times. J is TRBJ2-7 and V is TRBV7-2, with D uncertain. The CDR3 is 13 amino acids. Between the trimmed V and J ends, which lost 4 bases and 3 bases, there was a span of 10 bases. In germline, CDR1 is SGHTA, CDR2 FQGNSA. CDR3 sequence: CASSSYVSYEQYF. The CDR3 DNA follows: TGTGCCAGCAGCTCATATGTTAGCTACGAGCAGTACTTC.

This clonotype was detected a few times. The J gene is TRBJ2-7, the V gene TRBV7-9; no clear D gene. Trimming shortened V by 5 bases and J by 7 bases, and 15 bases separated the two germline ends. CDR1 and CDR2 from the germline V gene are SEHNR and FQNEAQ (reference sequence). This CDR3 is built from 13 residues. CDR3 sequence reads: CASSPGHGFEQYF. The CDR3 bases are TGTGCCAGCAGCCCCGGCCACGGATTTGAGCAGTACTTC. Supplemented by reference TRBV7-9 and TRBJ2-7, the full variable domain reads DTGVSQNPRHKITKRGQNVTFRCDPISEHNRLYWYRQTLGQGPEFLTYFQNEAQLEKSRLLSDRFSAERPKGSFSTLEIQRTEQGDSAMYLCASSPGHGFEQYFGPGTRLTVT.

This clonotype was picked up many times. The chain carries TRBV9 and TRBJ2-7; TRBD2 aligns across 7 bases. The ends lost 0 bases at V and 1 base at J; junction bases unmatched: 4. The CDR3 covers 15 residues. Germline CDR1 SGDLS, CDR2 YYNGEE. The DNA of the CDR3 is TGTGCCAGCAGCGTAGGCGGGAGCAGGTCCTACGAGCAGTACTTC. Translating it yields CASSVGGSRSYEQYF.

The chain uses TRBV4-1 and TRBJ1-6; D uncertain. This CDR3 comprises 13 residues. Germline lookup yields CDR1 MGHRA and CDR2 YSYEKL. V was trimmed by 0 bases and J by 10 bases, leaving 7 bases between them. In DNA form, the CDR3 reads TGCGCCAGCAGCCAAGATGTTGAGTCACCCCTCCACTTT. Translated, it gives CASSQDVESPLHF.

This clonotype was observed many times. The rearrangement joins TRBV7-9 to TRBJ2-7; tentative D call: TRBD1 (5 bases). CDR1 SEHNR and CDR2 FQNEAQ come from the germline V gene (reference sequence). The CDR3 is 13 amino acids. V lost 6 bases and J lost 1, with 10 bases in between. In nucleotides, the CDR3 is TGTGCCAGCAGTCCGGACACTTCCTACGAGCAGTACTTC. This sequence encodes CASSPDTSYEQYF.

In its sample, this clonotype was seen a few times. This chain links TRBV5-1 with TRBJ2-5; 7 bases are shared with TRBD1. V trimming: 4 bases; J trimming: 1 base; junction bases outside the gene matches: 10. Germline CDR1 SGHRS, CDR2 YFSETQ. The CDR3 spans 16 residues. CDR3 nucleotides: TGCGCCAGCAGCGCCCGGACAGGTCAAACCCAAGAGACCCAGTACTTC. This translates into CASSARTGQTQETQYF.

This clonotype occurred many times. This chain uses TRBV7-6 with TRBJ2-7; possibly TRBD1 for D (6 bases). This CDR3 has 14 residues. With 2 bases removed from V and 6 bases from J, the gap between germline ends came to 14 bases. Germline V gene sequence: CDR1 SGHVS, CDR2 FNYEAQ. CDR3 in amino acids: CASSLNQGTIEQYF. The CDR3 DNA is TGTGCCAGCAGCTTAAATCAGGGGACAATCGAGCAGTACTTC.

The chain combines TRBV20-1 with TRBJ2-7; 9 nucleotides match TRBD1. V dropped 0 bases and J dropped 2; count of bases not matched to a gene: 14. Germline CDR1 is DFQATT and CDR2 is SNEGSKA (reference sequence). There are 18 residues in the CDR3. The CDR3 here is CSARDFKDPGQGPYEQYF. DNA for the CDR3: TGCAGTGCTAGAGATTTTAAGGATCCGGGACAGGGCCCCTACGAGCAGTACTTC.

At least ten counts were recorded for this clonotype. This chain links TRBV27 with TRBJ2-7, with D possibly being TRBD2 (6 bases). The CDR3 runs to 12 residues. V was clipped by 8 bases and J by 3 bases, with 11 bases between them. CDR1 is MNHEY, CDR2 SMNVEV, per germline (reference sequence). The CDR3 DNA follows: TGTGCCAGCGGGGACTCACTCTACGAGCAGTACTTC. Translation: CASGDSLYEQYF.

Remarks on this clonotype: A read error is possible here, since a much larger clone lies one base away. The J gene is TRBJ1-1, the V gene TRBV18; the D is unclear. Germline assignment: CDR1 KGHSH and CDR2 LQKENI. CDR3 size: 14 residues. CDR3 in amino acids: CTSSSQSMSTEAFF. The CDR3 DNA follows: TGTACCAGCTCATCACAGAGCATGAGCACTGAAGCTTTCTTT.

The genes are TRBV4-2 and TRBJ2-2; 7 bases agree with TRBD2. V was clipped by 0 bases and J by 5 bases; unmatched bases: 12. Germline CDR1 and CDR2: LGHNA and YNFKEQ. The CDR3 is 18 amino acids. CDR3 protein: CASSQETLAVGRTGELFF. The CDR3 nucleotides read TGTGCCAGCAGCCAAGAGACGCTAGCGGTAGGGCGGACCGGGGAGCTGTTTTTT.

This chain links TRBV6-2 or TRBV6-3 with TRBJ2-1; weak D call: TRBD1 (6 bases). CDR1 is MNHEY and CDR2 is SVGEGT in the germline V gene. The CDR3 covers 15 residues. V dropped 6 bases and J dropped 6 bases, with 18 bases sitting between them. The CDR3 loop is CASSPARGESNEQFF. CDR3 sequence (DNA): TGTGCCAGCAGCCCCGCCAGGGGAGAGTCCAATGAGCAGTTCTTC.

This clonotype was recorded many times. The rearrangement joins TRBV10-3 to TRBJ2-1, with 13 bases fitting TRBD2. Germline V CDR1 and CDR2: ENHRY, SYGVKD. The CDR3 is 14 amino acids. V trimming: 4 bases; J trimming: 10 bases; junction bases outside the gene matches: 4. The CDR3 loop is CAISGLAGGGEQFF. The DNA for the CDR3 is TGTGCCATCAGTGGACTAGCGGGAGGAGGGGAGCAGTTCTTC.

Points on this clonotype: A junction boundary mismatches the germline segment, possibly from a read error. CDR3 nucleotides: TGTGCCAGCCGCCAATCGTCATTTCGGCTAGCGTTTTTCGCCGGGGAGCTGTTTTTT. Protein sequence: CASRQSSFRLAFFAGELFF. The gene calls are TRBV3-1 and TRBJ2-2; D is perhaps TRBD2 (6 bases). The CDR3 is made up of 19 amino acids. Per the germline V gene, CDR1 is LGHDT and CDR2 is YNNKEL (reference sequence).

This clonotype was observed a few times. The V call is TRBV30, the J call TRBJ2-7, with TRBD2 matching 7 bases. J was trimmed by 3 bases and V by 3 bases; bases with no gene match: 11. This CDR3 region has 15 residues. In germline, CDR1 is GTSNPN, CDR2 SVGIG (reference sequence). The CDR3 region is CAWSAKPGGDYEQYF. The CDR3 bases are TGTGCCTGGAGCGCCAAGCCGGGGGGAGACTACGAGCAGTACTTC. The full variable domain, rest sourced from reference TRBV30 and TRBJ2-7, is SQTIHQWPATLVQPVGSPLSLECTVEGTSNPNLYWYRQAAGRGLQLLFYSVGIGQISSEVPQNLSASRPQDRQFILSSKKLLLSDSGFYLCAWSAKPGGDYEQYFGPGTRLTVT.

There are many counts of this clonotype. The chain is built from TRBV2 and TRBJ2-5; 7 nucleotides agree with TRBD2. The J segment lost 0 bases and the V segment lost 4 bases, leaving 14 bases of the junction unmatched. The CDR3 has 18 residues. Germline V gene lookup returns CDR1 SNHLY and CDR2 FYNNEI. The CDR3: CASSGGRESGVYQETQYF. The CDR3 DNA is TGTGCCAGCAGTGGTGGGCGGGAGAGCGGAGTGTACCAAGAGACCCAGTACTTC.

This clonotype has a count of ten or more. V usage is TRBV27 and J usage is TRBJ2-3; D possibly corresponds to TRBD1 (7 bases). V lost 6 bases and J lost 2, with 12 bases in between. Germline lookup yields CDR1 MNHEY and CDR2 SMNVEV (reference sequence). This CDR3 is 14 amino acids long. CDR3 amino acids: CASSRGAHTDTQYF. CDR3 nucleotide sequence: TGTGCCAGCAGCAGGGGGGCTCACACAGATACGCAGTATTTT.

V and J are TRBV29-1 and TRBJ1-1; a weak D match, TRBD1 (5 bases). CDR1 is SQVTM, CDR2 ANQGSEA, per germline. The CDR3 is 15 amino acids. V lost 5 bases and J 8 bases, leaving 24 bases between the germline ends. The CDR3 bases are TGCAGCGTTACTAGGGTGGGTCAGGGAGGTGAAGAAGCTTTCTTT. This codes for CSVTRVGQGGEEAFF.

This clonotype was observed at least ten times. The CDR3 reads CASSSPYSDGPYEQYF. In DNA form, the CDR3 reads TGCGCCAGCAGCTCGCCCTACTCGGACGGCCCCTACGAGCAGTACTTC. This chain joins TRBV5-1 and TRBJ2-7, with D hard to call. V was cut by 3 bases and J by 2 bases, with 18 bases left in between. The V gene's germline CDR1 is SGHRS and CDR2 YFSETQ. The CDR3 extends over 16 amino acids. Combining the CDR3 with reference TRBV5-1 and TRBJ2-7 gives the whole variable domain KAGVTQTPRYLIKTRGQQVTLSCSPISGHRSVSWYQQTPGQGLQFLFEYFSETQRNKGNFPGRFSGRQFSNSRSEMNVSTLELGDSALYLCASSSPYSDGPYEQYFGPGTRLTVT.

This clonotype occurred a few times. This sequence joins TRBV18 and TRBJ1-3; 8 positions match TRBD1. Germline V lookup: CDR1 KGHSH, CDR2 LQKENI. Losses at the gene ends were 5 bases for V and 1 base for J; bases not matched to a gene: 7. CDR3 length: 16 amino acids. The CDR3 here is CASSSGQGLSGNTIYF. The CDR3 DNA reads as TGTGCCAGCTCATCAGGACAGGGCTTATCTGGAAACACCATATATTTT.

The chain uses TRBV3-1 and TRBJ2-7, with TRBD2 identical over 15 bases. The CDR3 extends over 16 amino acids. Germline assignment: CDR1 LGHDT and CDR2 YNNKEL (reference sequence). Trimming cost V 8 bases and J 5 bases; bases outside gene matches: 10. CDR3 protein: CASGLGLAGGLNEQYF. DNA of the CDR3: TGTGCCAGCGGCCTTGGACTAGCGGGAGGGCTGAACGAGCAGTACTTC.

This chain uses TRBV4-3 with TRBJ2-2, with D perhaps TRBD2 (6 bases). The CDR3 is 15 amino acids. The V end lost 4 bases, the J end lost 4 bases, and 13 bases lay between the germline ends. The germline gives CDR1 LGHNA, CDR2 YSLEER. The CDR3 sequence is CASSLNWRGTGELFF. CDR3 bases: TGCGCCAGCAGCCTAAACTGGAGGGGCACCGGGGAGCTGTTTTTT.

The table lists this clonotype with many counts. The chain combines TRBV20-1 with TRBJ2-5; D might be TRBD1 or TRBD2, each matching 5 bases. The CDR3 covers 15 residues. The V end was cut by 5 bases, the J end by 0 bases, with 16 bases between. The V gene's germline CDR1 is DFQATT and CDR2 SNEGSKA (reference sequence). CDR3 nucleotides: TGCAGTGCTGTCGCCGGGACGGTCTACCAAGAGACCCAGTACTTC. Protein sequence: CSAVAGTVYQETQYF.

About this clonotype itself: This sequence may be a read error, since a much larger clone differs from it by one base. This sequence joins TRBV30 and TRBJ2-7; D uncertain. The germline gives CDR1 GTSNPN, CDR2 SVGIG (reference sequence). The CDR3 contains 13 residues. Trimming cost V 4 bases and J 5 bases, with 15 bases left between them. In DNA form, the CDR3 reads TGTGCCTGGATGCGGACCGATGCCCACGAGCAGTACTTC. Its translation: CAWMRTDAHEQYF.

This rearrangement joins TRBV20-1 to TRBJ1-2, with 9 bases matching TRBD1. In germline, CDR1 is DFQATT, CDR2 SNEGSKA (reference sequence). V lost 6 bases to trimming and J lost 8 bases; unmatched junction nucleotides: 10. The CDR3 sequence is 13 residues long. The CDR3 DNA is TGCAGTGCCCGGGGACAGGGAGGCGAAGGCTACACCTTC. Encoded protein: CSARGQGGEGYTF.

Of note for this clonotype: Since a much larger clone is just one base distant, this may be a read error. The rearrangement joins TRBV20-1 to TRBJ2-7; no clear D gene. The length of the CDR3 is 13 residues. CDR1 is DFQATT, CDR2 SNEGSKA, per germline (reference sequence). CDR3 loop: CSARDRVAYERYF. The CDR3 DNA follows: TGCAGTGCTAGAGATCGGGTAGCTTACGAGCGGTACTTC.

The rearrangement links TRBV2 to TRBJ2-1, with TRBD2 identical over 8 bases. Germline V gives CDR1 SNHLY, CDR2 FYNNEI. After removal of 6 bases from V and 7 bases from J, the junction contained 5 bases not matched to a gene. The CDR3 length is 13 residues. The CDR3 protein is CASSERGTNEQFF. CDR3 bases: TGTGCCAGCAGCGAGCGGGGGACTAATGAGCAGTTCTTC.